The following is a TCR beta chain sequence with its context. This receptor's antigen is unknown. The input lacks base qualities; no much larger clone sits a single base away. The data were obtained in a study of T cells in Graves' hyperthyroidism and ophthalmopathy (dated by TCRdb to 2018 to 2020). The study in broad terms: Peripheral blood samples were taken at initial diagnosis, before any treatment was given. In roughly six Graves' hyperthyroidism patients, the study also compared T-cell repertoires from thyroid tissue with T-cell repertoires from blood. Prospective prediction of ophthalmopathy was tested in an independent validation cohort of about 19 hyperthyroidism patients and 15 to 17 patients who later progressed to ophthalmopathy. The paper reports TCR Vbeta CDR3 sequencing of over 130 peripheral blood samples: 40 or so ophthalmopathy, under 85 hyperthyroidism and approximately 17 progressor patients. Once sampling was done, hyperthyroidism patients were given methimazole at a starting dose of 30 mg daily, whereas ophthalmopathy patients were given high-dose intravenous methylprednisolone. To identify TCR V-J signatures that set the groups apart, the researchers used a discovery cohort of 90 to 100 patients, made up of under 45 with Graves' ophthalmopathy and some 56 with stable Graves' hyperthyroidism. The 90 or so discovery patients were randomly split 7:3 into training and test sets.

Broad study findings and their caveats: A model built on a 13 V-J signature distinguished ophthalmopathy from stable hyperthyroidism, reaching approximately 89% sensitivity and around 82% specificity in cross-validation and 80%/75% in testing. Most expanded thyroid clonotypes (frequency above 0.001) were also found in blood, which suggests that blood repertoires may mirror thyroid immune responses. In validation, the model predicted progression to ophthalmopathy a median of roughly 6.5 months before onset, with approximately 68% sensitivity and about 72% specificity. Sample size was not statistically predetermined, and investigators were not blinded to group allocation.

The CDR3 runs 13 amino acids, cysteine and phenylalanine included. Solely the CDR3 DNA is kept, with 39 bases framed from the first base. V loses 6 bases of germline sequence and J loses 7 bases, and the interval between the two ends is 13 bases. The CDR1 and CDR2 encoded by the germline V gene are MNHEY and SVGEGT. In the ophthalmopathy patients, disease was moderately to severely active, with a Clinical Activity Score of 3 or more, a NOSPECS grade of 4 or more, and a duration of less than 3 months. Exclusion was applied to patients with uncontrolled infections, other autoimmune diseases, pregnancy or lactation. Diagnoses were based on clinical symptoms, serum thyroxine and TRAb, thyroid ultrasound and orbital computed tomography. PBMCs were separated from roughly 9.3 ml of fresh peripheral blood using Ficoll-Paque density gradient centrifugation. Trizol reagent was used to extract total RNA, and RNA quality was then checked on an Agilent 2100 Bioanalyzer.

The TCR beta CDR3 regions were amplified from the RNA transcripts. For the first round of RT-PCR on the TCR CDR3, the HTBI primer set was used together with the Qiagen OneStep RT-PCR kit. A second multiplex PCR round built the libraries, followed by size selection and purification. Libraries were sequenced paired-end with 100 bp reads on an Illumina HiSeq2000. Per the source publication's procedure: SOAPnuke was used to process the raw data, with reads discarded if the reads contained adapters or uncalled bases, had a mean Phred below 15, or lacked an exact constant-primer or identifier match. High-quality paired reads were merged with COPE v1.2.5, and unique nucleotide sequences were defined as clonotypes. MiTCR v1.1 was used to align clonotypes to the IMGT TRBV, TRBD and TRBJ reference segments. Analysis was restricted to V-J combinations with a frequency above 0.0001, which covered about 99% of repertoires. The TCS score was defined as the ratio of F50 (clonal expansion) to E x V (chaos), calculated using BLOSUM62-based TCRdist between CDR3 peptides within each V-J. Welch's t-statistics and random forest reduced 450 to 600 V-J features to 13, which were used in a naive Bayes classifier (R e1071). In TCRdb, the public reads were trimmed at Q25 with fastp and aligned with MiXCR, with productive beta chains retained. Each CDR3 protein appears once, grouped with its most common genes and DNA. TCRdb assigned the V and J calls; the authors' analysis was not used. This sample lists about 640,000 distinct CDR3 sequences; roughly 20% were detected once. In total, the top ten clones hold 34% of the sample.

Material: blood. The rearrangement joined TRBV6-2 or TRBV6-3 to TRBJ2-1, with the D gene too uncertain to name. The sequence derives from a man younger than 45 with Graves' ophthalmopathy. For the CDR3, the sequence is CASRRDLGNEQFF. The bases read TGTGCCAGCAGGCGCGACTTGGGGAATGAGCAGTTCTTC.